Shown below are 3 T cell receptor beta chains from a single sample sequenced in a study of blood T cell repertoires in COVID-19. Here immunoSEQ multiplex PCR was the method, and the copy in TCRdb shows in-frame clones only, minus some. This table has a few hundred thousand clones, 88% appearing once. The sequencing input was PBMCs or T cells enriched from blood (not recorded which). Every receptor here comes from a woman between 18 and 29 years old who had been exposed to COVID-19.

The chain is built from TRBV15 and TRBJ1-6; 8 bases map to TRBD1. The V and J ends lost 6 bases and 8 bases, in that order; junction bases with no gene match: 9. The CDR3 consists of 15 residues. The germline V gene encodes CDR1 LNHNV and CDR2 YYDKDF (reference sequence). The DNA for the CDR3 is TGTGCCACCAGTAGGAAGGACAGGGTTTATTCACCCCTCCACTTT. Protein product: CATSRKDRVYSPLHF.

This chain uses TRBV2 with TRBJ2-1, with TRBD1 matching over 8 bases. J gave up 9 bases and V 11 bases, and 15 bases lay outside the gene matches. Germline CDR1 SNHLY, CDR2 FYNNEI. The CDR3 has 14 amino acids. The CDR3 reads CAGENDRGVGEQFF. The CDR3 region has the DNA TGTGCCGGGGAAAATGACAGGGGAGTAGGTGAGCAGTTCTTC.

CDR3 DNA sequence: TGTGCCAGCAGTTTCTCGGCTAGCGGGAGCTCCTACGAGCAGTACTTC. Amino acid sequence: CASSFSASGSSYEQYF. The chain has TRBV28 and TRBJ2-7; 10 bases are shared with TRBD2. This CDR3 is 16 amino acids long. Germline CDR1 MDHEN, CDR2 SYDVKM. Trimming took 3 bases from V and 0 from J; bases not matched to a gene: 5.